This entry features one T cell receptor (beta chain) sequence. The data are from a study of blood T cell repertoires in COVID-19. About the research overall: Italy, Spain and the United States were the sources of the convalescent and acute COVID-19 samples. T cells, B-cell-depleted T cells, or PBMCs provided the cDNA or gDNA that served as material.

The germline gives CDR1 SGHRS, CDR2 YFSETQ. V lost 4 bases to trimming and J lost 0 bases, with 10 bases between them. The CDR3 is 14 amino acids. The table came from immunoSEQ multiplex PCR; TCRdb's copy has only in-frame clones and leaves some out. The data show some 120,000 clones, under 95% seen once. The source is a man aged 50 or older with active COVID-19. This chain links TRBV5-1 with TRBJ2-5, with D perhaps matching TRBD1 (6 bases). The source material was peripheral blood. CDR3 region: CASSQGTYQETQYF. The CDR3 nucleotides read TGCGCCAGCAGCCAGGGGACCTACCAAGAGACCCAGTACTTC.